The clone carrying this T cell receptor (beta chain) is categorized as medium-sized. Other autoimmune diseases, uncontrolled infections, pregnancy or lactation excluded patients from enrollment. Fresh peripheral blood, 8.5 to 10 ml, was the PBMC source. The sample comes from a study of Graves' ophthalmopathy and Graves' hyperthyroidism. The study amplified TCR beta CDR3 regions using RNA transcripts. Second-round multiplex PCR came after first-round RT-PCR with HTBI primers. TCRdb re-derived calls from the multiplex PCR reads in MiXCR, one entry per CDR3 protein. This table holds around 43,000 distinct CDR3 sequences, about 50% found once. Per the germline V gene, CDR1 is SGHTA and CDR2 is FQGNSA. Trimming took off 5 bases at V and 2 bases at J, with 16 bases between the two ends. The CDR3 is made up of 15 amino acids.

The chain is built from TRBV7-2 and TRBJ2-7, with D tentatively TRBD2 (6 bases). The clonotype comes from an adult man with Graves' ophthalmopathy. Sequenced sample: peripheral blood. The CDR3 bases are TGTGCCAGCAGCCATCGCGGGGATGGCCCCTACGAGCAGTACTTC. This encodes CASSHRGDGPYEQYF.